The entry below gives a single T cell receptor (beta chain) sequence along with its context. Its antigen is currently unknown. These data come from a study of cytomegalovirus exposure and HLA in healthy donors. Trimming took off 7 bases at V and 10 bases at J, with 13 bases between the two ends. Looked up from germline, CDR1 is SEHNR and CDR2 is FQNEAQ (reference sequence). The CDR3 is made up of 11 amino acids. Study conclusions and caveats: Per a prior analysis, the majority of TCR beta V segments were productive roughly 90% or roughly 30% of the time.

The PCR contained 60 Vbeta and 13 Jbeta primers. The table came from immunoSEQ multiplex PCR; TCRdb's copy has only in-frame clones and leaves some out. The sample has about 80,000 clones; 62% are singletons. This TCR was sampled from a male donor in good health and CMV-seropositive. This chain joins TRBV7-9 and TRBJ2-5, with TRBD1 as a possible D gene (5 bases). The specimen was PBMCs. The CDR3 loop is CASKGSEFQYF. CDR3 DNA sequence: TGTGCCAGCAAGGGGTCCGAATTCCAGTACTTC.